The 21 T cell receptor beta chains presented below share a single source sample, sequenced in a study of brain metastases from non-small cell lung cancer. TCRdb's table, derived via immunoSEQ multiplex PCR, lists solely in-frame clones and lacks some. This sample carries under 2,000 clones, 75% to 90% of them seen once, and the ten largest clones take roughly a fifth. The sequencing sample was made of primary lung tumor tissue. The receptors here all came from a donor at least 40 years old with non-small cell lung cancer.

The rearrangement joins TRBV15 to TRBJ2-2, with 8 bases matching TRBD2. The CDR3 has 16 amino acids. V lost 1 base and J lost 5; bases outside the gene matches: 6. Looked up from germline, CDR1 is LNHNV and CDR2 is YYDKDF (reference sequence). CDR3 region: CATSRASGGRTGELFF. The CDR3 DNA reads as TGTGCCACCAGCAGAGCGTCGGGGGGGAGAACCGGGGAGCTGTTTTTT.

This clone was detected a few times. This CDR3 is CASSQGTLNTEAFF. The CDR3 DNA reads as TGTGCCAGCAGCCAGGGGACTTTGAACACTGAAGCTTTCTTT. This rearrangement joins TRBV5-5 to TRBJ1-1, with D maybe TRBD1 (6 bases). CDR1 and CDR2 from the germline V gene are SGHKS and YYEKEE (reference sequence). The CDR3 runs to 14 residues. Between the trimmed V and J ends, which lost 4 bases and 0 bases, there was a span of 10 bases.

The chain is built from TRBV5-4 and TRBJ2-5; 7 bases map to TRBD1. V trimming: 4 bases; J trimming: 0 bases; junction bases outside the gene matches: 6. The CDR3 runs 15 residues. Germline V gene lookup returns CDR1 SGHNT and CDR2 YYREEE (reference sequence). CDR3 nucleotides: TGTGCCAGCAGCCCCGGGACAGCGTACCAAGAGACCCAGTACTTC. Encoded protein: CASSPGTAYQETQYF.

This clone was seen a handful of times. The rearrangement uses TRBV7-9 and TRBJ1-1; 7 bases line up with TRBD1. Germline V CDR1 and CDR2: SEHNR, FQNEAQ (reference sequence). Trimming took 5 bases from V and 2 from J; bases not matched to a gene: 2. This CDR3 region has 13 residues. Here the CDR3 reads CASSGQANTEAFF. In DNA, the CDR3 is TGTGCCAGCAGCGGACAGGCTAACACTGAAGCTTTCTTT.

In the case of this clone: One base away lies a much larger clone, so this may be a sequencing read error. The J gene is TRBJ2-7, the V gene TRBV6-1; D not certain. The V gene's germline CDR1 is MNHNS and CDR2 SASEGT. This CDR3 contains 15 residues. Trimming left V 2 bases short and J 12 bases short, with 23 bases between. The CDR3 sequence: CASSEQDGDVDRPYF. CDR3 nucleotides: TGTGCCAGCAGTGAACAAGATGGCGATGTTGACCGCCCGTACTTC.

The chain combines TRBV10-3 with TRBJ1-1, with a tentative D call TRBD1 (5 bases). The CDR3 is 14 amino acids. Germline values: CDR1 ENHRY, CDR2 SYGVKD. Deletions cut 4 bases from V and 4 bases from J, with 13 bases between. The CDR3 DNA follows: TGTGCCATCAGTGGGCAGGGCGGTGGCACTGAAGCTTTCTTT. Its translation: CAISGQGGGTEAFF.

The chain couples TRBV6-5 to TRBJ2-3, with D tentatively TRBD2 (6 bases). Trimming took 7 bases from V and 3 from J, leaving 14 bases between them. The CDR3 is 14 residues long. Germline V gene lookup returns CDR1 MNHEY and CDR2 SVGAGI. The CDR3 sequence is CASTQGLRTDTQYF. The DNA of the CDR3 is TGTGCCAGCACTCAGGGACTCAGGACAGATACGCAGTATTTT.

The rearrangement joins TRBV18 to TRBJ1-1, with D uncertain. The CDR3 consists of 13 residues. Germline lookup yields CDR1 KGHSH and CDR2 LQKENI. The V end was cut by 6 bases, the J end by 1 base, with 9 bases between. The CDR3 coding sequence is TGTGCCAGCTCCCTGGTAGGGAACACTGAAGCTTTCTTT. Its translation: CASSLVGNTEAFF.

This chain uses TRBV5-1 with TRBJ2-5; D is ambiguous. Trimming removed 4 bases at V and 5 bases at J, with 15 bases between. Germline lookup yields CDR1 SGHRS and CDR2 YFSETQ. This CDR3 contains 14 residues. The DNA for the CDR3 is TGCGCCAGCAGCACCCTATCTGGTGGGGAGACCCAGTACTTC. Translation gives CASSTLSGGETQYF.

The rearrangement links TRBV9 to TRBJ1-1; D is uncertain. V lost 4 bases and J lost 5, with 18 bases in between. CDR3 size: 15 residues. CDR1 SGDLS and CDR2 YYNGEE come from the germline V gene. DNA for the CDR3: TGTGCCAGCAGCCCCCCCTCCTACTTAGAGACTGAAGCTTTCTTT. Its translation: CASSPPSYLETEAFF.

V is TRBV4-3 and J is TRBJ1-1, with 7 bases lining up with TRBD1. Germline V gene data show CDR1 as LGHNA and CDR2 as YSLEER. J gave up 5 bases and V 4 bases, and 10 bases lay outside the gene matches. This CDR3 has 15 residues. CDR3 bases: TGCGCCAGCAGCCCTGACAGGGCCCGGGGTACTGAAGCTTTCTTT. Encoded protein: CASSPDRARGTEAFF.

The chain is built from TRBV13 and TRBJ2-3; D tentatively fits TRBD1 or TRBD2 (6 bases each). Germline CDR1 reads PRHDT; CDR2 reads FYEKMQ (reference sequence). The CDR3 sequence is 14 residues long. Between the trimmed V and J ends, which lost 5 bases and 1 base, there was a span of 10 bases. The CDR3 sequence: CASSRGPGTDTQYF. CDR3 DNA sequence: TGTGCCAGCAGCCGGGGGCCTGGCACAGATACGCAGTATTTT.

The chain uses TRBV10-3 and TRBJ2-5, with D maybe TRBD2 (5 bases). The germline V gene encodes CDR1 ENHRY and CDR2 SYGVKD. Trimming left V 3 bases short and J 1 base short, with 18 bases between. This CDR3 is 17 amino acids long. The CDR3 region is CAISDPIDPGSQETQYF. The CDR3 nucleotides read TGTGCCATCAGTGACCCAATTGACCCGGGGAGCCAAGAGACCCAGTACTTC.

The chain carries TRBV6-4 and TRBJ2-3; TRBD1 matches 8 bases. The length of the CDR3 is 14 residues. The germline gives CDR1 MRHNA, CDR2 SNTAGT. With 0 bases clipped from V and 5 bases from J, the junction kept 1 base outside the gene matches. The CDR3 bases are TGTGCCAGCAGTGACTCACAGGGGGGAGATACGCAGTATTTT. It translates to CASSDSQGGDTQYF.

The count of this clone is one. V is TRBV9 and J is TRBJ2-2; 7 bases are shared with TRBD2. Trimming removed 1 base from V and 4 bases from J; junction bases left unmatched: 13. CDR3 length equals 18 residues. The germline V gene has CDR1 SGDLS and CDR2 YYNGEE. The CDR3 loop reads CASSVRPTGGGITGELFF. CDR3 nucleotides: TGTGCCAGCAGCGTAAGACCCACGGGAGGCGGTATCACCGGGGAGCTGTTTTTT. The variable domain in full, completed from reference TRBV9 and TRBJ2-2, reads DSGVTQTPKHLITATGQRVTLRCSPRSGDLSVYWYQQSLDQGLQFLIQYYNGEERAKGNILERFSAQQFPDLHSELNLSSLELGDSALYFCASSVRPTGGGITGELFFGEGSRLTVL.

As to this clone: At one of its ends the junction is not consistent with the germline gene, which may arise from a read error. The chain links TRBV5-1 to TRBJ1-2; D is perhaps TRBD1 (6 bases). CDR1 is SGHRS and CDR2 is YFSETQ in the germline V gene. This CDR3 contains 14 residues. The CDR3 region has the DNA TGCGCCAGCAGCCCTAACAGGGAGGACTATGACTACACCTTC. It specifies CASSPNREDYDYTF.

The rearrangement uses TRBV5-1 and TRBJ2-7; no clear D. Germline V gene lookup returns CDR1 SGHRS and CDR2 YFSETQ. CDR3 length: 13 residues. Trimming cost V 0 bases and J 0 bases, with 4 bases left between them. CDR3 nucleotides: TGCGCCAGCAGCTTGGAAACCTCCTACGAGCAGTACTTC. It is translated as CASSLETSYEQYF.

In its sample, this clone was seen a few times. This chain joins TRBV6-6 and TRBJ1-1, with 7 bases fitting TRBD1. Germline CDR1 and CDR2: MNHNY and SVGAGI (reference sequence). This CDR3 region has 11 residues. V lost 6 bases, J lost 6 bases, and 1 base stayed unmatched. As DNA, the CDR3 is TGTGCCAGCAGACAGGGGCCTGAAGCTTTCTTT. This codes for CASRQGPEAFF.

CDR3 nucleotide sequence: TGTGCCAGCAGCCCAGGGGGGGGGCGCGGGACCCAGTACTTC. This codes for CASSPGGGRGTQYF. This chain joins TRBV7-8 and TRBJ2-5; D possibly uses TRBD1 or TRBD2 (7 bases each). Germline CDR1 and CDR2: SGHVS and FQNEAQ. The CDR3 is made up of 14 amino acids. V was clipped by 5 bases and J by 7 bases, with 17 bases between them.

The chain has TRBV6-1 and TRBJ1-6; 9 bases line up with TRBD1. V shed 0 bases, J shed 7 bases, and the junction held 1 base outside the gene matches. Germline V gene lookup returns CDR1 MNHNS and CDR2 SASEGT. This CDR3 contains 15 residues. CDR3 sequence reads: CASSEAGTGNSPLHF. The DNA of the CDR3 is TGTGCCAGCAGTGAAGCGGGGACAGGGAATTCACCCCTCCACTTT.

The gene calls are TRBV19 and TRBJ2-6; D is ambiguous. The CDR3 spans 15 residues. Germline CDR1 reads LNHDA; CDR2 reads SQIVND (reference sequence). V was clipped by 4 bases and J by 4 bases, with 11 bases between them. Written as DNA, the CDR3 is TGTGCCAGTAGTACTCCAAGGTCCGGGGCCAACGTCCTGACTTTC. Translation: CASSTPRSGANVLTF.